The 2 T cell receptor beta chains listed next were all sequenced from one sample in a study of T cell repertoires in cytomegalovirus infection. One entry per CDR3 protein, called by TCRdb with MiXCR from the reads. The sample has 680,000 or so distinct CDR3 sequences, less than 40% seen once; the top ten hold about 2.8%. Sequenced sample: PBMCs. The receptor set was obtained from a human donor in good health (CMV status not recorded). Some clones in this sample may be carry-over from other donors' samples.

This clonotype came up once. The chain uses TRBV6-6 and TRBJ1-2; weak D call: TRBD1 (5 bases). The CDR3 loop spans 15 amino acids. Trimming removed 2 bases at V and 3 bases at J, with 13 bases between. Germline loops: CDR1 MNHNY, CDR2 SVGAGI (reference sequence). The CDR3 nucleotides are TGTGCCAGCAGTTACCAGTCCAGGGACTACTATGGCTACACCTTC. Translation gives CASSYQSRDYYGYTF.

This chain connects TRBV5-1 to TRBJ1-1; D uncertain. Deletions cut 3 bases from V and 1 base from J, with 13 bases between. Germline V gene data show CDR1 as SGHRS and CDR2 as YFSETQ. The CDR3 sequence is 15 residues long. The CDR3 coding sequence is TGCGCCAGCAGCTCCCCATCGGAGGAGAACACTGAAGCTTTCTTT. Translation gives CASSSPSEENTEAFF.